The rows below give T cell receptor beta chains drawn from one sample of a study of T cell responses to AZD1222 COVID-19 vaccine. The repertoire was sequenced with immunoSEQ multiplex PCR; TCRdb's copy has only in-frame clones and lacks some. This table has some 81,000 clones, around 84% appearing once. The material sequenced was peripheral blood, taken 28 days after the second AZD1222 dose. The receptor source for this set is an adult who received the AZD1222 COVID-19 vaccine. Both conserved end residues are part of each CDR3. D genes are given only for firm matches. Size is stated for part of the rows, as once, few or many counts, or as a class when the clone is expanded.

v_call	clone_size	d_call	cdr3_length	j_call	cdr3_nt	cdr3_aa
TRBV4-1	.	.	15	TRBJ1-4	TGCGCCAGCAGCCAAGTAGGGTACTTAGGGGAAAAACTGTTTTTT	CASSQVGYLGEKLFF
TRBV4-1	.	TRBD1	16	TRBJ2-7	TGCGCCAGCAGCCAAAGAGGGGGACAGGGGGCGAGGGAGCAGTACTTC	CASSQRGGQGAREQYF
TRBV12-3/TRBV12-4	.	.	13	TRBJ2-3	TGTGCCAGCACCGGAGCCACCATGGATACGCAGTATTTT	CASTGATMDTQYF
TRBV19	medium-sized	.	14	TRBJ1-1	TGTGCCAGTAGCCCGGCGGGGCTGAACACTGAAGCTTTCTTT	CASSPAGLNTEAFF
TRBV6-5	.	TRBD1	15	TRBJ2-2	TGTGCCAGCAGAACCACAGGGGTGCGCACCGGGGAGCTGTTTTTT	CASRTTGVRTGELFF
TRBV7-9	.	TRBD1	15	TRBJ1-5	TGTGCCAGCAGCGGAGACAGGGCGATCAATCAGCCCCAGCATTTT	CASSGDRAINQPQHF
TRBV7-2	.	TRBD1	13	TRBJ2-7	TGTGCCAGCAGCGGACAGGGGGCCCACGAGCAGTACTTC	CASSGQGAHEQYF
TRBV28	.	TRBD2	15	TRBJ2-1	TGTGCCAGCAGGGGCGGGGGGAGCTCCTACAATGAGCAGTTCTTC	CASRGGGSSYNEQFF
TRBV7-2	once	.	16	TRBJ2-3	TGTGCCAGCAGCTTAGCGTTGGCAGGGGGCACAGATACGCAGTATTTT	CASSLALAGGTDTQYF
TRBV18	.	TRBD1	15	TRBJ1-2	TGTGCCAGCTCACCGCCGGGACAGGGGGGTTATGGCTACACCTTC	CASSPPGQGGYGYTF
TRBV4-2	.	.	15	TRBJ2-7	TGTGCCAGCAGCCAAGAGGTCACAGGCCCCTACGAGCAGTACTTC	CASSQEVTGPYEQYF
TRBV18	.	.	16	TRBJ1-3	TGTGCCAGCTCACCTCAGGACGGGAGCTCTGGAAACACCATATATTTT	CASSPQDGSSGNTIYF
TRBV2	.	.	13	TRBJ2-2	TGTGCCAGCAGCTTTGGGGGAACCGGGGAGCTGTTTTTT	CASSFGGTGELFF
TRBV7-3	few	.	16	TRBJ2-3	TGTGCCAGCAGCTTAACTGGGACTCATAGAGACGATACGCAGTATTTT	CASSLTGTHRDDTQYF
TRBV4-3	.	.	15	TRBJ1-2	TGCGCCAGCAGCCAAGATCGGGGGGTGGGCTATGGCTACACCTTC	CASSQDRGVGYGYTF
TRBV3-1/TRBV3-2	.	.	15	TRBJ1-1	TGTGCCAGCAGCAACAGGGATGACGGGAACACTGAAGCTTTCTTT	CASSNRDDGNTEAFF
TRBV10-1	.	.	14	TRBJ2-1	TGCGCCAGCAGTGGGGGCCTAGCCTACAATGAGCAGTTCTTC	CASSGGLAYNEQFF
TRBV6-2/TRBV6-3	once	.	15	TRBJ2-2	TGTGCCAGCAGTTACTCGGGAGCGCCCCCCGGGGAGCTGTTTTTT	CASSYSGAPPGELFF
TRBV4-1	.	.	15	TRBJ1-5	TGCGCCAGCAGCCAAGTCGTAAATAGCAATCAGCCCCAGCATTTT	CASSQVVNSNQPQHF
TRBV24-1	.	.	12	TRBJ1-2	TGTGCCACCAGTGGCCGAGATTATGGCTACACCTTC	CATSGRDYGYTF
TRBV18	.	.	14	TRBJ2-7	TGTGCCAGCTCACCCACGGGCCCTATTTCCGAGCAGTACTTC	CASSPTGPISEQYF
TRBV7-9	once	.	12	TRBJ2-7	TGTGCCAGCAGCTTATCCCAGGGACAGCAGTACTTC	CASSLSQGQQYF
TRBV5-6	few	.	13	TRBJ1-4	TGTGCCAGCAGCCCTCAGGGGCAGGCGAAACTGTTTTTT	CASSPQGQAKLFF
TRBV4-1	.	TRBD1	15	TRBJ1-1	TGCGCCAGCAGCCAAACCCCGACAGGGGGCACTGAAGCTTTCTTT	CASSQTPTGGTEAFF
TRBV18	.	TRBD2	14	TRBJ2-7	TGTGCCAGCTCACCCGGGACTAGCGGTTACGAGCAGTACTTC	CASSPGTSGYEQYF
TRBV28	.	.	13	TRBJ2-2	TGTGCCAGCAGTTTAAGTTCCACCGGGGAGCTGTTTTTT	CASSLSSTGELFF
TRBV4-1	once	TRBD1	13	TRBJ1-1	TGCGCCAGCAGCCCGACAGGGGGCACTGAAGCTTTCTTT	CASSPTGGTEAFF
TRBV6-2/TRBV6-3	.	.	11	TRBJ2-7	TGTGCCAGCAGTTGGGCGTACGAGCAGTACTTC	CASSWAYEQYF
TRBV9	.	.	16	TRBJ1-3	TGTGCCAGCAGCGCCAGGGGCAGGGGATCTGGAAACACCATATATTTT	CASSARGRGSGNTIYF
TRBV19	once	TRBD1	14	TRBJ1-1	TGTGCCAGTAGTAGGATGACAGGGACGACTGAAGCTTTCTTT	CASSRMTGTTEAFF
TRBV7-9	.	.	14	TRBJ1-5	TGTGCCAGCAGCACTAACAGAGGCAATCAGCCCCAGCATTTT	CASSTNRGNQPQHF
TRBV6-5	.	.	15	TRBJ1-3	TGTGCCAGCAGCTCGACCGGGACAATGGGAAACACCATATATTTT	CASSSTGTMGNTIYF
TRBV4-3	.	.	17	TRBJ2-1	TGCGCCAGCAGCCAAGATGGGGGCGGGAGCTCCTACAATGAGCAGTTCTTC	CASSQDGGGSSYNEQFF
TRBV5-1	.	.	14	TRBJ2-3	TGCGCCAGCAGCAACGCGGCCGCGGGAGATACGCAGTATTTT	CASSNAAAGDTQYF
TRBV28	.	.	14	TRBJ1-3	TGTGCCAGCAGTTCACAGGGCTTAGGAAACACCATATATTTT	CASSSQGLGNTIYF
TRBV5-4	.	TRBD1	14	TRBJ2-7	TGTGCCAGCAGCCCCCCGGGACAGGGCTCCGAGCAGTACTTC	CASSPPGQGSEQYF
TRBV5-1	.	TRBD1	13	TRBJ2-7	TGCGCCAGCTGGACAGGGGGCGCGGGTGAGCAGTACTTC	CASWTGGAGEQYF